The text below deals with one T cell receptor beta chain. Per the authors' pipeline: Nucleated cell number was recorded as an estimate derived from reference gene primer amplification. Some clones are missing from TCRdb's copy, which holds only in-frame ones; the method was immunoSEQ multiplex PCR. Clone size and the V and J calls come from that table; the DNA yielded D and trimming. There are more than 95,000 clones in the sample; about 77% occur only once, and 20% to 30% lies in the top ten. This record belongs to a study of blood T cell repertoires in COVID-19. About the study: Donors in the United States, Italy and Spain gave samples during acute or convalescent COVID-19.

The V and J ends lost 3 bases and 6 bases respectively, with 25 bases between them. This CDR3 is 19 amino acids long. Germline V gene sequence: CDR1 KGHDR, CDR2 SFDVKD. The V gene is TRBV24-1, the J gene TRBJ2-2, with D perhaps TRBD1 (6 bases). The sequenced sample was peripheral blood. This TCR was sampled from a human donor in a cohort sampled during active COVID-19. CDR3 sequence (DNA): TGTGCCACCAGTGATCCCCAGGGACACCCTTATGAGATGTCCGGGGAGCTGTTTTTT. This codes for CATSDPQGHPYEMSGELFF.